This entry describes one T cell receptor (beta chain). The data derive from a study of shared clonotypes between healthy human individuals. This table comes from immunoSEQ multiplex PCR, and its TCRdb copy is limited to in-frame clones, with some not included. The sample shows about 1.5 million clones, approximately 98% of them seen only once. The specimen sequenced was naive CD4+ T cells sorted from blood. As to subset: CD45RA+ positively selected. This TCR was sampled from a man aged 30-40 years in good health.

CDR3 bases: TGCGCCAGCAGCTTGGAAGGGATCGAGACCCAGTACTTC. Translated, it gives CASSLEGIETQYF. The rearrangement links TRBV5-1 to TRBJ2-5; D gene unclear. The CDR3 spans 13 residues. V lost 0 bases to trimming and J lost 5 bases, with 8 bases between them. The germline gives CDR1 SGHRS, CDR2 YFSETQ.